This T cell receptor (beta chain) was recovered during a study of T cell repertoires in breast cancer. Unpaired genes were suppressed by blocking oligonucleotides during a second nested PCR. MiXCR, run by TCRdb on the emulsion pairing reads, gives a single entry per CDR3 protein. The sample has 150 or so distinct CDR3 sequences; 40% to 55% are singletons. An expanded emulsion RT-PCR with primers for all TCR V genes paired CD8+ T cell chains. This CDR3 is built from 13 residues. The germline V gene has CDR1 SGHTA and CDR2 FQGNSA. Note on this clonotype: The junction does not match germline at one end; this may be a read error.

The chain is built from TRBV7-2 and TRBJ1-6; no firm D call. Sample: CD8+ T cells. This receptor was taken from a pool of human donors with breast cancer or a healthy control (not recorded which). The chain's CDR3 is CVGSLELYSPLYF. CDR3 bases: TGTGTCGGCAGCTTAGAGTTATATTCACCCCTCTACTTT.